These T cell receptor beta chains were read from a single sample in a study of blood T cells in healthy people across ages. TCRdb ran MiXCR on the 5' RACE reads and lists one entry per CDR3 protein. The table includes roughly 900,000 distinct CDR3 sequences, around 49% detected once. Sequenced sample: blood. These receptors originate from a man aged 25-45 years in good health. Each CDR3 is given with its conserved first and last residue. The order of the fields is J gene, V gene, clone size, D gene, CDR3 protein, CDR3 DNA. D genes are given only for firm matches. The size field is filled for only some rows; it gives once, few, many or a size class.

TRBJ2-3	TRBV6-5	NA	NA	CASSRVRGTDTQYF	TGTGCCAGCAGCAGGGTCAGGGGCACAGATACGCAGTATTTT
TRBJ2-4	TRBV20-1	few	NA	CSARYLGAKNIQYF	TGCAGTGCTAGGTATCTTGGGGCCAAAAACATTCAGTACTTC
TRBJ2-1	TRBV14	few	NA	CASSQVSGKEEQFF	TGTGCCAGCAGCCAAGTATCAGGGAAGGAGGAGCAGTTCTTC
TRBJ2-3	TRBV4-2	NA	TRBD2	CASSQDPSGDATDTQYF	TGTGCCAGCAGCCAAGATCCTAGCGGGGATGCTACAGATACGCAGTATTTT
TRBJ2-3	TRBV7-9	NA	TRBD1	CASSLGTGLLTDTQYF	TGTGCCAGCAGCTTAGGGACAGGACTCCTCACAGATACGCAGTATTTT
TRBJ2-3	TRBV9	few	TRBD2	CASSAESGGVTDTQYF	TGTGCCAGCAGCGCTGAAAGCGGGGGGGTCACAGATACGCAGTATTTT
TRBJ1-1	TRBV29-1	NA	NA	CSVAAVTEAFF	TGCAGCGTTGCCGCGGTGACCGAAGCTTTCTTT
TRBJ2-3	TRBV6-6	NA	TRBD2	CASTQREGWGADTQYF	TGTGCCAGCACCCAGCGGGAGGGCTGGGGTGCAGATACGCAGTATTTT
TRBJ2-3	TRBV2	NA	NA	CASRAGVESDTQYF	TGTGCCAGCAGGGCAGGGGTTGAGTCAGATACGCAGTATTTT
TRBJ2-7	TRBV7-2	NA	TRBD2	CASRLAGGSEQYF	TGTGCCAGCCGACTAGCGGGAGGAAGTGAGCAGTACTTC
TRBJ2-5	TRBV7-2	NA	NA	CASSLFVGAEETQYF	TGTGCCAGCAGCTTGTTCGTCGGGGCCGAGGAGACCCAGTACTTC
TRBJ1-5	TRBV6-1	NA	TRBD1	CASSEEVTGGGQPQHF	TGTGCCAGCAGTGAAGAGGTTACAGGGGGGGGTCAGCCCCAGCATTTT
TRBJ2-5	TRBV4-2	NA	NA	CASSLTKDETQYF	TGTGCCAGCAGCCTAACCAAGGACGAGACCCAGTACTTC
TRBJ2-1	TRBV12-5	NA	NA	CASLEASSSHNEQFF	TGTGCTAGTCTCGAGGCCTCGAGCTCCCACAATGAGCAGTTCTTC
TRBJ2-3	TRBV4-3	NA	TRBD2	CASSQVLAGDSTDTQYF	TGCGCCAGCAGCCAAGTCCTAGCGGGGGATTCCACAGATACGCAGTATTTT
TRBJ2-1	TRBV7-3	NA	NA	CASSPGTGIRNEQFF	TGTGCCAGCAGCCCCGGGACTGGCATTCGTAATGAGCAGTTCTTC
TRBJ2-5	TRBV27	once	NA	CAGSSRDWTQETQYF	TGTGCCGGCAGTTCCCGAGACTGGACCCAAGAGACCCAGTACTTC
TRBJ1-2	TRBV25-1	NA	NA	CASSERRQDGYTF	TGTGCCAGCAGTGAGAGAAGACAGGATGGCTACACCTTC
TRBJ2-7	TRBV5-4	NA	NA	CASRDGPYEQYF	TGTGCCAGCAGAGACGGCCCCTACGAGCAGTACTTC
TRBJ2-3	TRBV6-5	NA	TRBD2	CTSSDLSGGIDTQYF	TGTACCAGCAGTGACCTTAGCGGGGGAATAGATACGCAGTATTTT
TRBJ2-7	TRBV29-1	NA	NA	CSVFVGSRAGSYEQYF	TGCAGCGTTTTTGTGGGGAGTCGGGCAGGTTCCTACGAGCAGTACTTC
TRBJ2-3	TRBV6-5	NA	TRBD1	CASSYAGTGAVGDTQYF	TGTGCCAGCAGTTACGCCGGGACAGGGGCAGTAGGAGATACGCAGTATTTT
TRBJ2-1	TRBV6-5	few	NA	CASSYLSPGNEQFF	TGTGCCAGCAGTTACTTATCACCAGGGAATGAGCAGTTCTTC
TRBJ1-6	TRBV9	few	TRBD1	CASSAHSTGGPNSPLHF	TGTGCCAGCAGCGCCCACAGTACAGGGGGCCCTAATTCACCCCTCCACTTT
TRBJ1-1	TRBV27	few	NA	CASSFIGTEAFF	TGTGCCAGCAGTTTCATTGGCACTGAAGCTTTCTTT
TRBJ2-1	TRBV4-2	NA	TRBD2	CASSKRTSGGSRTGYNEQFF	TGTGCCAGCAGCAAGCGGACTAGCGGGGGGAGCAGGACAGGGTACAATGAGCAGTTCTTC
TRBJ2-3	TRBV14	NA	NA	CASSPDHTTRDTQYF	TGTGCCAGCAGCCCCGACCATACTACGCGAGATACGCAGTATTTT
TRBJ2-7	TRBV24-1	few	TRBD1	CATSIGTGSEQYF	TGTGCCACCAGTATAGGGACAGGGAGCGAGCAGTACTTC
TRBJ2-7	TRBV4-1	NA	NA	CASSQGFAGLTYEQYF	TGCGCCAGCAGCCAAGGTTTCGCAGGGCTGACCTACGAGCAGTACTTC
TRBJ1-2	TRBV20-1	NA	NA	CSAREDSGYTF	TGCAGTGCAAGGGAAGATTCCGGCTACACCTTC
TRBJ2-7	TRBV4-1	NA	NA	CASSQVQVSYDYEQYF	TGCGCCAGCAGCCAAGTTCAGGTTAGTTACGACTACGAGCAGTACTTC
TRBJ1-4	TRBV14	few	NA	CASSQDSRLSDRNEKLFF	TGTGCCAGCAGCCAAGATTCTAGACTGAGCGACAGGAATGAAAAACTGTTTTTT
TRBJ1-6	TRBV7-9	few	TRBD1	CASSSGQGGNSPLHF	TGTGCCAGCAGCTCCGGACAGGGCGGCAATTCACCCCTCCACTTT
TRBJ2-1	TRBV20-1	NA	TRBD1	CSARDVEDRDYNEQFF	TGCAGTGCTAGAGATGTGGAGGACAGGGATTACAATGAGCAGTTCTTC
TRBJ2-2	TRBV11-2	once	TRBD2	CASSHPGLLNTGELFF	TGTGCCAGCAGCCACCCGGGACTACTGAACACCGGGGAGCTGTTTTTT
TRBJ2-7	TRBV5-1	NA	TRBD1	CASSLGQAWEQYF	TGCGCCAGCAGCCTCGGACAGGCTTGGGAGCAGTACTTC
TRBJ2-4	TRBV10-3	NA	TRBD2	CAISESQTSGGGQYF	TGTGCCATCAGTGAGTCGCAGACTAGCGGGGGTGGGCAGTACTTC
TRBJ2-3	TRBV28	NA	TRBD2	CAGSVAGAISTDTQYF	TGTGCCGGTAGTGTAGCGGGGGCGATTAGCACAGATACGCAGTATTTT
TRBJ2-5	TRBV5-4	NA	NA	CASSLERRGMQYF	TGTGCCAGCAGCTTGGAGCGGCGGGGTATGCAGTACTTC
TRBJ2-1	TRBV7-9	once	NA	CASSLEQGNYNGQFF	TGTGCCAGCAGCTTAGAACAGGGAAACTACAATGGGCAGTTCTTC
TRBJ1-5	TRBV11-1	NA	TRBD1	CASTFWADRGQKDSNQPQHF	TGTGCCAGCACCTTTTGGGCTGACAGGGGGCAAAAGGATAGCAATCAGCCCCAGCATTTT
TRBJ2-7	TRBV20-1	few	TRBD2	CSARDLAGDHEQYF	TGCAGTGCTAGAGATTTGGCGGGGGACCACGAGCAGTACTTC
TRBJ2-7	TRBV6-5	NA	TRBD2	CASSLYASGASYEQYF	TGTGCCAGCAGTCTCTATGCTAGCGGGGCGTCCTACGAGCAGTACTTC
TRBJ1-1	TRBV20-1	NA	NA	CSARDIGEGETEAFF	TGCAGTGCTAGAGATATCGGGGAAGGGGAGACTGAAGCTTTCTTT
TRBJ1-5	TRBV20-1	NA	TRBD1	CSAGGTGLDAQHF	TGCAGTGCGGGAGGGACAGGGCTGGATGCCCAGCATTTT
TRBJ1-5	TRBV28	NA	TRBD1	CASTSGGQPQHF	TGTGCCAGCACCTCAGGGGGTCAGCCCCAGCATTTT
TRBJ1-6	TRBV5-1	many	TRBD1	CASSVGQDNSPLHF	TGCGCCAGCAGCGTGGGACAGGACAATTCACCCCTCCACTTT
TRBJ1-2	TRBV5-1	many	NA	CASSLAGDYGYTF	TGTGCCAGCAGCTTAGCAGGGGACTATGGCTACACCTTC
TRBJ1-2	TRBV4-2	NA	NA	CASSQGTADNYGYTF	TGTGCCAGCAGCCAAGGGACAGCCGATAACTATGGCTACACCTTC
TRBJ2-7	TRBV4-1	NA	TRBD1	CASSHGAGGSYEQYF	TGCGCCAGCAGCCACGGGGCAGGGGGTTCCTACGAGCAGTACTTC
TRBJ2-2	TRBV11-3	NA	TRBD1	CASSRRQGSGELFF	TGTGCCAGCAGCCGACGACAGGGATCCGGGGAGCTGTTTTTT
TRBJ2-1	TRBV6-1	many	NA	CASSDLSRTQFF	TGTGCCAGCAGTGACCTTTCTAGAACCCAGTTCTTC
TRBJ2-5	TRBV28	few	NA	CASRPNRSWETQYF	TGTGCCAGCAGGCCCAACAGGAGCTGGGAGACCCAGTACTTC
TRBJ1-2	TRBV29-1	NA	NA	CSVEEAGAGYTF	TGCAGCGTTGAAGAGGCAGGGGCGGGCTACACCTTC
TRBJ1-1	TRBV10-3	few	TRBD1	CAISAGGKTTEAFF	TGTGCCATCAGTGCAGGGGGCAAAACCACTGAAGCTTTCTTT
TRBJ1-2	TRBV25-1	NA	NA	CASSGGGYGYTF	TGTGCCAGCAGTGGGGGGGGCTATGGCTACACCTTC
TRBJ2-7	TRBV7-2	NA	TRBD1	CASSLAWTGSYEQYF	TGTGCCAGCAGCTTGGCCTGGACAGGGAGCTACGAGCAGTACTTC